This T cell receptor beta chain was recorded in a study of blood T cell repertoires in COVID-19. Study in general: Sites across the United States, Italy and Spain contributed samples from acute and convalescent COVID-19. In each case, the material was cDNA or gDNA derived from T cells, B-cell-depleted T cells, or PBMCs.

Authors' methods: Nucleated cell counts were estimated from reference gene primer amplification. TCRdb keeps only in-frame clones here, not all; method: immunoSEQ multiplex PCR. The V and J calls and clone size are taken from that table; D and trimming were inferred from the DNA. Altogether over 20,000 clones are present, 89% being singletons, with the ten largest covering approximately 5.9%. This CDR3 has 14 amino acids. The V gene lost 1 base and the J gene lost 4 bases, with 10 bases spanning the gap. The germline CDR1 and CDR2 sequences are SGHNT and YENEEA. The sample taken for sequencing was peripheral blood. This TCR derives from a human donor in a cohort sampled during active COVID-19. The V gene is TRBV11-3, the J gene TRBJ1-1; D gene unclear. The CDR3 sequence: CASSLGGGGTEAFF. CDR3 nucleotides: TGTGCCAGCAGCTTAGGCGGAGGAGGCACTGAAGCTTTCTTT. Full variable domain (outside the CDR3, taken from reference TRBV11-3 and TRBJ1-1): EAGVVQSPRYKIIEKKQPVAFWCNPISGHNTLYWYLQNLGQGPELLIRYENEEAVDDSQLPKDRFSAERLKGVDSTLKIQPAELGDSAVYLCASSLGGGGTEAFFGQGTRLTVV.